What follows is one TCR beta chain and its context. The sample comes from a study of shared clonotypes between healthy human individuals. Profiling relied on immunoSEQ multiplex PCR, and the TCRdb table lists in-frame clones only, not all of them. The sample yields about 1.5 million clones, about 96% seen once. The CDR3 consists of 14 residues. Trimming left V 1 base short and J 3 bases short, with 7 bases between. Germline CDR1 and CDR2: SGHKS and YYEKEE (reference sequence). Sequenced material: naive CD4+ T cells sorted from blood. As for subset: CD45RA+ positively selected. V usage is TRBV5-5 and J usage is TRBJ2-2; unclear D gene. The TCR sequence derives from a man aged 25-45 years in good health. CDR3 loop: CASSLREYTGELFF. In DNA, the CDR3 is TGTGCCAGCAGCTTGCGTGAGTACACCGGGGAGCTGTTTTTT.